These T cell receptor beta chains were read from a single sample in a study of blood T cell repertoires in COVID-19. Clones were read by immunoSEQ multiplex PCR, and TCRdb kept only the in-frame ones, dropping some. The sample contains fewer than 200,000 clones, roughly 85% of which appear only once. The sequencing input was peripheral blood. These TCRs come from a woman aged 70-85 years with acute or convalescent COVID-19. The CDR3 runs from the conserved cysteine through the conserved F or W. Each record gives: CDR3 length, clone size, V gene, D gene, J gene, CDR3 protein, CDR3 DNA. D genes are given only for firm matches. Clone size, where shown, is once, few, many, or a class for clones that have expanded.

CDR3 length: 14
clone size: -
V gene: TRBV7-3
D gene: TRBD2
J gene: TRBJ2-1
CDR3 protein: CASSLLAGGHEQFF
CDR3 DNA: TGTGCCAGCAGCCTACTAGCGGGAGGCCATGAGCAGTTCTTC

CDR3 length: 15
clone size: -
V gene: TRBV19
D gene: TRBD2
J gene: TRBJ2-7
CDR3 protein: CASSMGLERIYEQYF
CDR3 DNA: TGTGCCAGTAGTATGGGACTAGAGCGGATCTACGAGCAGTACTTC

CDR3 length: 15
clone size: -
V gene: TRBV19
D gene: -
J gene: TRBJ1-6
CDR3 protein: CASSIRAPDSSPLHF
CDR3 DNA: TGTGCCAGTAGTATCCGCGCGCCGGACAGTTCACCCCTCCACTTT

CDR3 length: 13
clone size: few
V gene: TRBV6-5
D gene: TRBD1
J gene: TRBJ2-7
CDR3 protein: CASRRQGPYEQYF
CDR3 DNA: TGTGCCAGCAGAAGACAGGGGCCCTACGAGCAGTACTTC

CDR3 length: 17
clone size: -
V gene: TRBV5-5
D gene: TRBD1
J gene: TRBJ1-2
CDR3 protein: CASRPGTGGPVGYGYTF
CDR3 DNA: TGTGCCAGCAGACCCGGGACAGGGGGCCCAGTAGGCTATGGCTACACCTTC

CDR3 length: 13
clone size: -
V gene: TRBV27
D gene: -
J gene: TRBJ1-2
CDR3 protein: CASSLGGYSGYTF
CDR3 DNA: TGTGCCAGCAGTTTGGGGGGGTATAGTGGCTACACCTTC

CDR3 length: 12
clone size: -
V gene: TRBV19
D gene: -
J gene: TRBJ1-2
CDR3 protein: CASSSSLYGYTF
CDR3 DNA: TGTGCCAGTAGCAGTTCCCTCTATGGCTACACCTTC

CDR3 length: 16
clone size: -
V gene: TRBV7-9
D gene: -
J gene: TRBJ2-7
CDR3 protein: CASSLAPSVRSYEQYF
CDR3 DNA: TGTGCCAGCAGCTTAGCCCCTAGCGTACGCAGCTACGAGCAGTACTTC

CDR3 length: 17
clone size: -
V gene: TRBV9
D gene: TRBD2
J gene: TRBJ2-2
CDR3 protein: CASSVDVSGGYTGELFF
CDR3 DNA: TGTGCCAGCAGCGTAGACGTTAGCGGGGGATACACCGGGGAGCTGTTTTTT

CDR3 length: 15
clone size: few
V gene: TRBV30
D gene: TRBD2
J gene: TRBJ2-7
CDR3 protein: CAWSATLAGAYEQYF
CDR3 DNA: TGTGCCTGGAGTGCCACACTAGCGGGGGCCTACGAGCAGTACTTC

CDR3 length: 12
clone size: -
V gene: TRBV30
D gene: -
J gene: TRBJ1-1
CDR3 protein: CAWSTGFTEAFF
CDR3 DNA: TGTGCCTGGTCCACTGGTTTCACTGAAGCTTTCTTT

CDR3 length: 15
clone size: -
V gene: TRBV10-1
D gene: -
J gene: TRBJ2-7
CDR3 protein: CASSQSPTSNYEQYF
CDR3 DNA: TGCGCCAGCAGTCAAAGCCCCACTAGTAACTACGAGCAGTACTTC

CDR3 length: 15
clone size: many
V gene: TRBV5-1
D gene: TRBD1
J gene: TRBJ2-3
CDR3 protein: CASSLEGQGTDTQYF
CDR3 DNA: TGCGCCAGCAGCTTGGAAGGACAGGGAACAGATACGCAGTATTTT

CDR3 length: 13
clone size: -
V gene: TRBV19
D gene: TRBD2
J gene: TRBJ2-1
CDR3 protein: CATSTSGRGEQFF
CDR3 DNA: TGTGCCACCTCGACTAGCGGGAGAGGTGAGCAGTTCTTC

CDR3 length: 14
clone size: -
V gene: TRBV19
D gene: -
J gene: TRBJ1-2
CDR3 protein: CASSPVQPGGGYTF
CDR3 DNA: TGTGCCAGTAGCCCCGTACAACCTGGAGGAGGATACACCTTC

CDR3 length: 14
clone size: -
V gene: TRBV14
D gene: -
J gene: TRBJ2-3
CDR3 protein: CASSQGGGTDTQYF
CDR3 DNA: TGTGCCAGCAGCCAAGGTGGAGGCACAGATACGCAGTATTTT

CDR3 length: 15
clone size: -
V gene: TRBV7-3
D gene: -
J gene: TRBJ1-3
CDR3 protein: CASSFTGDRGDTIYF
CDR3 DNA: TGTGCCAGCAGCTTTACGGGGGATCGAGGGGACACCATATATTTT

CDR3 length: 13
clone size: -
V gene: TRBV6-6
D gene: -
J gene: TRBJ2-7
CDR3 protein: CASSPSVSYEQYF
CDR3 DNA: TGTGCCAGCAGTCCCTCGGTCTCCTACGAGCAGTACTTC

CDR3 length: 15
clone size: many
V gene: TRBV14
D gene: -
J gene: TRBJ1-6
CDR3 protein: CASSQEGQYNSPLHF
CDR3 DNA: TGTGCCAGCAGCCAAGAGGGGCAATATAATTCACCCCTCCACTTT

CDR3 length: 15
clone size: -
V gene: TRBV19
D gene: -
J gene: TRBJ1-6
CDR3 protein: CASSLSGTNNSPLHF
CDR3 DNA: TGTGCCAGTAGTCTGTCCGGGACAAATAATTCACCCCTCCACTTT

CDR3 length: 13
clone size: -
V gene: TRBV10-3
D gene: -
J gene: TRBJ1-2
CDR3 protein: CAISESAGVGYTF
CDR3 DNA: TGTGCCATCAGTGAGTCGGCAGGGGTCGGCTACACCTTC

CDR3 length: 18
clone size: many
V gene: TRBV14
D gene: -
J gene: TRBJ2-3
CDR3 protein: CASSQDYMTGISTDTQYF
CDR3 DNA: TGTGCCAGCAGCCAAGATTATATGACGGGAATTAGCACAGATACGCAGTATTTT

CDR3 length: 19
clone size: once
V gene: TRBV6-2/TRBV6-3
D gene: TRBD1
J gene: TRBJ2-2
CDR3 protein: CASSQDERTGGGVPGELFF
CDR3 DNA: TGTGCCAGCAGTCAAGACGAAAGGACAGGGGGCGGTGTACCCGGGGAGCTGTTTTTT

CDR3 length: 14
clone size: -
V gene: TRBV11-3
D gene: -
J gene: TRBJ2-1
CDR3 protein: CASSLRGSGNEQFF
CDR3 DNA: TGTGCCAGCAGCTTGAGAGGGAGTGGTAATGAGCAGTTCTTC

CDR3 length: 15
clone size: -
V gene: TRBV30
D gene: -
J gene: TRBJ2-1
CDR3 protein: CAWSVDGQGWNEQFF
CDR3 DNA: TGTGCCTGGAGTGTAGACGGGCAGGGATGGAATGAGCAGTTCTTC

CDR3 length: 14
clone size: -
V gene: TRBV10-3
D gene: -
J gene: TRBJ2-1
CDR3 protein: CAISGDSTNNEQFF
CDR3 DNA: TGTGCCATCAGTGGGGACTCAACTAACAATGAGCAGTTCTTC

CDR3 length: 12
clone size: -
V gene: TRBV10-3
D gene: -
J gene: TRBJ2-7
CDR3 protein: CAISESRLEQYF
CDR3 DNA: TGTGCCATCAGTGAGTCAAGACTCGAGCAGTACTTC

CDR3 length: 14
clone size: -
V gene: TRBV5-1
D gene: TRBD1
J gene: TRBJ2-7
CDR3 protein: CASGVGQGGYEQYF
CDR3 DNA: TGCGCCAGCGGAGTGGGACAGGGTGGCTACGAGCAGTACTTC

CDR3 length: 18
clone size: few
V gene: TRBV3-1/TRBV3-2
D gene: TRBD2
J gene: TRBJ2-3
CDR3 protein: CASSPGITSGSTTDTQYF
CDR3 DNA: TGTGCCAGCAGCCCTGGGATAACTAGCGGGAGTACCACAGATACGCAGTATTTT

CDR3 length: 16
clone size: -
V gene: TRBV5-1
D gene: TRBD2
J gene: TRBJ2-1
CDR3 protein: CASSLGTSGRSNEQFF
CDR3 DNA: TGCGCCAGCAGCTTAGGGACTAGCGGGAGGTCGAATGAGCAGTTCTTC

CDR3 length: 14
clone size: -
V gene: TRBV29-1
D gene: -
J gene: TRBJ2-1
CDR3 protein: CSVRVASSYNEQFF
CDR3 DNA: TGCAGCGTCCGAGTAGCCTCCTCCTACAATGAGCAGTTCTTC

CDR3 length: 15
clone size: many
V gene: TRBV5-1
D gene: TRBD1
J gene: TRBJ2-1
CDR3 protein: CASSTGQGYYNEQFF
CDR3 DNA: TGCGCCAGCTCTACGGGACAGGGGTACTACAATGAGCAGTTCTTC

CDR3 length: 14
clone size: -
V gene: TRBV3-1/TRBV3-2
D gene: TRBD2
J gene: TRBJ2-1
CDR3 protein: CASSQDRTSGKQFF
CDR3 DNA: TGTGCCAGCAGCCAAGATCGGACTAGCGGCAAGCAGTTCTTC

CDR3 length: 11
clone size: -
V gene: TRBV20-1
D gene: -
J gene: TRBJ2-7
CDR3 protein: CSAAKRDEQYF
CDR3 DNA: TGCAGTGCTGCGAAGAGGGACGAGCAGTACTTC

CDR3 length: 14
clone size: -
V gene: TRBV3-1/TRBV3-2
D gene: -
J gene: TRBJ2-2
CDR3 protein: CASSRRNQAGELFF
CDR3 DNA: TGTGCCAGCAGCCGTCGGAACCAGGCCGGGGAGCTGTTTTTT

CDR3 length: 13
clone size: -
V gene: TRBV24-1
D gene: TRBD1
J gene: TRBJ2-2
CDR3 protein: CATGTANTGELFF
CDR3 DNA: TGTGCCACCGGGACAGCGAACACCGGGGAGCTGTTTTTT

CDR3 length: 12
clone size: -
V gene: TRBV4-2
D gene: -
J gene: TRBJ2-2
CDR3 protein: CASSQRGGELFF
CDR3 DNA: TGTGCCAGCAGCCAACGGGGCGGGGAGCTGTTTTTT

CDR3 length: 15
clone size: -
V gene: TRBV11-1
D gene: TRBD2
J gene: TRBJ2-7
CDR3 protein: CASSIRLAGVGEQYF
CDR3 DNA: TGTGCCAGCAGCATAAGACTAGCGGGAGTGGGTGAGCAGTACTTC

CDR3 length: 18
clone size: -
V gene: TRBV5-1
D gene: -
J gene: TRBJ1-1
CDR3 protein: CASSFWASTRGLNTEAFF
CDR3 DNA: TGCGCCAGCAGCTTTTGGGCCTCTACTCGAGGGTTGAACACTGAAGCTTTCTTT

CDR3 length: 15
clone size: -
V gene: TRBV30
D gene: -
J gene: TRBJ1-1
CDR3 protein: CAWSVSGSANTEAFF
CDR3 DNA: TGTGCCTGGAGTGTAAGCGGGTCAGCGAACACTGAAGCTTTCTTT

CDR3 length: 12
clone size: -
V gene: TRBV27
D gene: -
J gene: TRBJ1-5
CDR3 protein: CASSLTGMPQHF
CDR3 DNA: TGTGCCAGCAGTTTGACAGGAATGCCCCAGCATTTT

CDR3 length: 20
clone size: -
V gene: TRBV5-1
D gene: TRBD2
J gene: TRBJ2-1
CDR3 protein: CASSLGERGPSGIWYNEQFF
CDR3 DNA: TGCGCCAGCAGCTTGGGGGAGCGGGGTCCCTCCGGAATTTGGTACAATGAGCAGTTCTTC

CDR3 length: 16
clone size: few
V gene: TRBV28
D gene: TRBD1
J gene: TRBJ2-6
CDR3 protein: CASSLNGQGVANVLTF
CDR3 DNA: TGTGCCAGCAGTTTGAATGGGCAGGGGGTGGCCAACGTCCTGACTTTC

CDR3 length: 16
clone size: -
V gene: TRBV19
D gene: TRBD1
J gene: TRBJ1-6
CDR3 protein: CASRNPGQGTNSPLHF
CDR3 DNA: TGTGCCAGTAGGAATCCGGGACAGGGAACGAATTCACCCCTCCACTTT

CDR3 length: 16
clone size: -
V gene: TRBV6-1
D gene: TRBD2
J gene: TRBJ2-1
CDR3 protein: CASSGRLAERYNEQFF
CDR3 DNA: TGTGCCAGCAGTGGCAGACTAGCGGAGAGGTACAATGAGCAGTTCTTC

CDR3 length: 13
clone size: -
V gene: TRBV7-3
D gene: -
J gene: TRBJ2-3
CDR3 protein: CASSLQNTDTQYF
CDR3 DNA: TGTGCCAGCAGCTTACAGAACACAGATACGCAGTATTTT

CDR3 length: 18
clone size: -
V gene: TRBV11-2
D gene: TRBD2
J gene: TRBJ2-3
CDR3 protein: CASSSRDYLLTSTDTQYF
CDR3 DNA: TGTGCCAGCAGCTCCCGGGACTACCTATTAACTAGCACAGATACGCAGTATTTT

CDR3 length: 17
clone size: -
V gene: TRBV5-4
D gene: TRBD1
J gene: TRBJ2-7
CDR3 protein: CASSLGGGGSLGYEQYF
CDR3 DNA: TGTGCCAGCAGCTTGGGAGGGGGCGGCTCATTGGGGTACGAGCAGTACTTC

CDR3 length: 13
clone size: once
V gene: TRBV10-2
D gene: -
J gene: TRBJ1-2
CDR3 protein: CASSVEGNYGYTF
CDR3 DNA: TGCGCCAGCAGTGTGGAGGGTAACTATGGCTACACCTTC

CDR3 length: 14
clone size: -
V gene: TRBV29-1
D gene: TRBD2
J gene: TRBJ2-5
CDR3 protein: CSVETSGYQETQYF
CDR3 DNA: TGCAGCGTTGAGACTAGCGGGTACCAAGAGACCCAGTACTTC

CDR3 length: 14
clone size: -
V gene: TRBV3-1/TRBV3-2
D gene: -
J gene: TRBJ1-1
CDR3 protein: CASSHWAGRTEAFF
CDR3 DNA: TGTGCCAGCAGCCATTGGGCAGGGCGAACTGAAGCTTTCTTT

CDR3 length: 13
clone size: -
V gene: TRBV18
D gene: -
J gene: TRBJ1-1
CDR3 protein: CASSPNRGNRAFF
CDR3 DNA: TGTGCCAGCTCACCTAATAGGGGGAACCGAGCTTTCTTT

CDR3 length: 15
clone size: -
V gene: TRBV7-3
D gene: -
J gene: TRBJ2-1
CDR3 protein: CASSPRLGGTNEQFF
CDR3 DNA: TGTGCCAGCAGCCCCAGGTTAGGGGGAACCAATGAGCAGTTCTTC

CDR3 length: 15
clone size: -
V gene: TRBV5-5
D gene: TRBD2
J gene: TRBJ2-7
CDR3 protein: CASSLRSGSTYEQYF
CDR3 DNA: TGTGCCAGCAGCCTACGGAGCGGGAGTACTTACGAGCAGTACTTC

CDR3 length: 16
clone size: -
V gene: TRBV2
D gene: TRBD2
J gene: TRBJ2-1
CDR3 protein: CASRLVLASPYNEQFF
CDR3 DNA: TGTGCCAGCAGGCTAGTACTAGCGAGCCCCTACAATGAGCAGTTCTTC

CDR3 length: 14
clone size: -
V gene: TRBV5-4
D gene: -
J gene: TRBJ2-7
CDR3 protein: CASSQKNGLGEQYF
CDR3 DNA: TGTGCCAGCAGCCAGAAGAACGGACTGGGTGAGCAGTACTTC

CDR3 length: 11
clone size: -
V gene: TRBV29-1
D gene: -
J gene: TRBJ2-7
CDR3 protein: CSPFVNYEQYF
CDR3 DNA: TGCAGCCCGTTCGTAAACTACGAGCAGTACTTC

CDR3 length: 15
clone size: -
V gene: TRBV5-8
D gene: -
J gene: TRBJ2-3
CDR3 protein: CASSSEGGITDTQYF
CDR3 DNA: TGTGCCAGCAGCTCCGAAGGGGGAATAACAGATACGCAGTATTTT